The 29 T cell receptor beta chains reported below all come from one sample, sequenced in a study of post-analysis software for immune sequencing data. Unique molecular identifiers featured in each of the TCR beta cDNA libraries. TCRdb reprocessed the PCR reads via MiXCR and lists one record per CDR3 protein. The sample has hundreds of thousands of distinct CDR3 sequences, 25% to 30% seen once; the top ten hold more than 0.55%. These receptors have no identified antigens. Findings and caveats of the study: Relative to controls, patients had several TRBV segments at higher frequency, with TRBV5-6, TRBV5-1 and TRBV20-1 among these.

Sequencing was carried out using blood. These receptors all stem from a girl aged 10 to 17 with multiple sclerosis.

This chain connects TRBV5-5 to TRBJ1-6, with D maybe TRBD1 (6 bases). CDR1 and CDR2 from the germline V gene are SGHKS and YYEKEE (reference sequence). Between the trimmed V and J ends, which lost 3 bases and 3 bases, there was a span of 10 bases. The CDR3 has 15 amino acids. This CDR3 reads CASSYSDSYNSPLHF. The DNA for the CDR3 is TGTGCCAGCAGCTACTCGGACAGCTATAATTCACCCCTCCACTTT. Using reference TRBV5-5 and TRBJ1-6 for the parts outside the CDR3, the full variable domain is DAGVTQSPTHLIKTRGQQVTLRCSPISGHKSVSWYQQVLGQGPQFIFQYYEKEERGRGNFPDRFSARQFPNYSSELNVNALLLGDSALYLCASSYSDSYNSPLHFGNGTRLTVT.

The V gene is TRBV7-8, the J gene TRBJ2-1; TRBD2 matches at 9 bases. The CDR3 is 22 residues long. V lost 5 bases and J lost 0; bases outside the gene matches: 23. Germline loops: CDR1 SGHVS, CDR2 FQNEAQ. The CDR3 reads CASSLSGDLRGGPRSSYNEQFF. DNA for the CDR3: TGTGCCAGCAGCCTTTCTGGGGATCTGCGGGGGGGCCCCAGGAGCTCCTACAATGAGCAGTTCTTC.

This clonotype was seen more than once but under ten times. The CDR3 region is CASSPVRGQVTDTQYF. CDR3 nucleotide sequence: TGTGCCAGCTCACCTGTCCGCGGACAGGTCACAGATACGCAGTATTTT. The V gene is TRBV18, the J gene TRBJ2-3; 7 bases match TRBD1. J was trimmed by 2 bases and V by 3 bases; bases with no gene match: 8. This CDR3 has 16 residues. Germline CDR1 and CDR2: KGHSH and LQKENI.

As DNA, the CDR3 is TGCAGTGCTCGGCCGGGACAGCCGCTTCGGGATACGCAGTATTTT. It is translated as CSARPGQPLRDTQYF. V gene TRBV20-1 combines with J gene TRBJ2-3; 7 bases agree with TRBD1. The CDR3 is 15 amino acids. Trimming removed 5 bases from V and 6 bases from J; junction bases left unmatched: 14. Germline-derived CDR1 and CDR2 are DFQATT and SNEGSKA (reference sequence).

Ten or more counts support this clonotype. J is TRBJ2-1 and V is TRBV29-1, with TRBD2 matching 10 bases. Per germline, CDR1 SQVTM and CDR2 ANQGSEA. Trimming cost V 4 bases and J 8 bases; bases outside gene matches: 8. CDR3 length equals 14 residues. The CDR3 reads CSVVASGRAYEQFF. CDR3 nucleotides: TGCAGCGTTGTGGCCAGCGGGAGGGCCTATGAGCAGTTCTTC.

V usage is TRBV28 and J usage is TRBJ1-1; D possibly corresponds to TRBD1 (6 bases). The V end lost 6 bases, the J end lost 4 bases, and 15 bases lay between the germline ends. The CDR3 runs 14 residues. Germline V gene data show CDR1 as MDHEN and CDR2 as SYDVKM. DNA for the CDR3: TGTGCCAGCAGCACACTTGGGGGGCCCACTGAAGCTTTCTTT. This translates into CASSTLGGPTEAFF.

This clonotype was observed a few times. The rearrangement links TRBV29-1 to TRBJ2-1; D uncertain. With 5 bases removed from V and 2 bases from J, the gap between germline ends came to 13 bases. The CDR3 covers 14 residues. Germline values: CDR1 SQVTM, CDR2 ANQGSEA. The CDR3 loop reads CSVSTNGAYNEQFF. The CDR3 DNA reads as TGCAGCGTTAGCACTAACGGAGCCTACAATGAGCAGTTCTTC.

This clonotype showed up just a few times. This chain connects TRBV7-9 to TRBJ2-1, with 9 bases lining up with TRBD2. The CDR3 is 16 amino acids. The germline V gene encodes CDR1 SEHNR and CDR2 FQNEAQ (reference sequence). V was clipped by 5 bases and J by 6 bases; unmatched bases: 11. The CDR3 loop is CASSPGRAGGRNEQFF. The CDR3 DNA reads as TGTGCCAGCAGCCCCGGAAGGGCGGGAGGGCGCAATGAGCAGTTCTTC.

The chain recombines TRBV6-6 with TRBJ1-5; TRBD1 aligns across 7 bases. Germline V lookup: CDR1 MNHNY, CDR2 SVGAGI (reference sequence). The CDR3 covers 15 residues. V was clipped by 4 bases and J by 5 bases; unmatched bases: 8. CDR3 nucleotides: TGTGCCAGCAGTTCGCTTGAGGGGGCCTATCAGCCCCAGCATTTT. Its protein is CASSSLEGAYQPQHF.

The rearrangement joins TRBV3-1 to TRBJ2-5; a possible D gene is TRBD2 (5 bases). The CDR3 extends over 12 amino acids. With 7 bases removed from V and 4 bases from J, the gap between germline ends came to 10 bases. Germline V gene sequence: CDR1 LGHDT, CDR2 YNNKEL (reference sequence). The CDR3: CASTPEGETQYF. The CDR3 coding sequence is TGTGCCAGCACACCAGAGGGAGAGACCCAGTACTTC.

The sample holds a few counts of this clonotype. The chain has TRBV19 and TRBJ2-1; TRBD2 aligns across 11 bases. Per germline, CDR1 LNHDA and CDR2 SQIVND (reference sequence). V was clipped by 2 bases and J by 4 bases; unmatched bases: 4. The CDR3 covers 16 residues. CDR3 DNA: TGTGCCAGTAGTATATTCGGGACTAGCGGTTACAATGAGCAGTTCTTC. This codes for CASSIFGTSGYNEQFF.

This chain connects TRBV9 to TRBJ2-5, with D perhaps TRBD2 (5 bases). CDR1 and CDR2 from the germline V gene are SGDLS and YYNGEE. The CDR3 is made up of 14 amino acids. V was clipped by 7 bases and J by 5 bases, with 18 bases between them. In DNA form, the CDR3 reads TGTGCCAGCGGGGTGGAGGCTCTGGGGGAGACCCAGTACTTC. Translating gives CASGVEALGETQYF.

V usage is TRBV7-9 and J usage is TRBJ1-3, with 10 bases lining up with TRBD1. The V segment lost 4 bases and the J segment 4 bases; nucleotides outside the gene matches: 4. The CDR3 totals 15 residues. Per the germline V gene, CDR1 is SEHNR and CDR2 is FQNEAQ (reference sequence). Written as DNA, the CDR3 is TGTGCCAGCAGCTCGGGACAGGGGCTCGGAAACACCATATATTTT. This encodes CASSSGQGLGNTIYF.

This chain links TRBV3-1 with TRBJ1-2; no clear D. This CDR3 spans 14 amino acids. Germline V CDR1 and CDR2: LGHDT, YNNKEL (reference sequence). The germline V and J ends were trimmed by 4 bases and 3 bases, with 12 bases remaining between them. In DNA form, the CDR3 reads TGTGCCAGCAGCCTTCTTAGCTATCACTATGGCTACACCTTC. This gives the protein CASSLLSYHYGYTF.

The chain's CDR3 is CSARSHQAGGFDEQFF. CDR3 in DNA: TGCAGTGCTAGAAGCCACCAGGCGGGAGGTTTTGATGAGCAGTTCTTC. V usage is TRBV20-1 and J usage is TRBJ2-1; 8 bases agree with TRBD2. The germline gives CDR1 DFQATT, CDR2 SNEGSKA (reference sequence). Trimming at V came to 2 bases and at J to 8 bases, leaving 14 bases not matched to a gene. The CDR3 covers 16 residues.

This chain uses TRBV28 with TRBJ1-2; D is undetermined. CDR1 MDHEN and CDR2 SYDVKM come from the germline V gene. The CDR3 consists of 17 residues. V lost 2 bases and J 0 bases, leaving 16 bases between the germline ends. This CDR3 is CASSLGVGVTANYGYTF. CDR3 bases: TGTGCCAGCAGTTTAGGTGTCGGGGTGACGGCTAACTATGGCTACACCTTC.

The table lists this clonotype with a few counts. The CDR3 bases are TGTGCCAGCAGCCTAGGACTAGCGGGTCTGCTTTACGAGCAGTACTTC. It specifies CASSLGLAGLLYEQYF. The V and J genes are TRBV7-2 and TRBJ2-5; TRBD2 matches 11 bases. The end of the DNA aligns better with TRBJ2-7, so the J call may be wrong. This CDR3 has 16 residues. Germline values: CDR1 SGHTA, CDR2 FQGNSA.

About this clonotype itself: A much larger clonotype is one base distant, so this may be a read error. The rearrangement links TRBV7-2 to TRBJ2-5; maybe TRBD1 (5 bases). The ends were cut back, 4 bases at V and 11 bases at J, with 17 bases in the middle. The CDR3 spans 13 residues. CDR1 and CDR2 (germline): SGHTA, FQGNSA. CDR3 protein: CASSSRVPGEQYF. The DNA for the CDR3 is TGTGCCAGCAGCTCCAGGGTCCCGGGTGAGCAGTACTTC.

This chain connects TRBV7-9 to TRBJ2-7; maybe TRBD2 (6 bases). The germline V and J ends were trimmed by 5 bases and 7 bases, with 18 bases remaining between them. Germline V gene data show CDR1 as SEHNR and CDR2 as FQNEAQ (reference sequence). This CDR3 has 14 amino acids. CDR3 residues: CASSASGGNQEQYF. In DNA, the CDR3 is TGTGCCAGCAGCGCCTCCGGCGGGAATCAAGAGCAGTACTTC.

The rearrangement joins TRBV9 to TRBJ2-7, with 7 nucleotides matching TRBD1. The CDR3 length is 14 residues. The V gene's germline CDR1 is SGDLS and CDR2 YYNGEE. The trim removed 4 bases at V and 2 bases at J, leaving 6 bases unmatched. The CDR3 reads CASSPWDSPYEQYF. The DNA of the CDR3 is TGTGCCAGCAGCCCTTGGGACAGCCCCTACGAGCAGTACTTC.

The chain joins TRBV10-3 to TRBJ2-3; D possibly uses TRBD1 or TRBD2 (5 bases each). This CDR3 is built from 14 residues. Germline V gene data show CDR1 as ENHRY and CDR2 as SYGVKD. V lost 7 bases and J lost 1, with 12 bases in between. The CDR3: CAIKRDGGTDTQYF. The CDR3, as DNA: TGTGCCATCAAAAGGGACGGGGGCACAGATACGCAGTATTTT.

CDR3 loop: CAISSFSGGDASTDTQYF. The CDR3 coding sequence is TGTGCCATCTCTAGCTTTAGCGGGGGGGACGCAAGCACAGATACGCAGTATTTT. This chain joins TRBV10-3 and TRBJ2-3; 11 bases match TRBD2. The CDR3 length is 18 residues. Losses at the gene ends were 8 bases for V and 0 bases for J; bases not matched to a gene: 13. Germline V gene sequence: CDR1 ENHRY, CDR2 SYGVKD.

This clonotype was observed a handful of times. J is TRBJ2-5 and V is TRBV6-2 or TRBV6-3; D may be TRBD1 (6 bases). This CDR3 contains 15 residues. Germline values: CDR1 MNHEY, CDR2 SVGEGT. The V end was cut by 5 bases, the J end by 11 bases, with 24 bases between. Written as DNA, the CDR3 is TGTGCCAGCAGTGGCCGAATGGACAGACTTCCGGAGCAGTACTTC. Its translation is CASSGRMDRLPEQYF.

CDR3: CASSLGQGISPLHF. The CDR3 DNA sequence: TGTGCCAGCAGTCTGGGACAGGGCATTTCACCCCTCCACTTT. The chain has TRBV5-5 and TRBJ1-6; 9 bases are a match to TRBD1. The germline CDR1 and CDR2 sequences are SGHKS and YYEKEE (reference sequence). The CDR3 consists of 14 residues. The ends lost 5 bases at V and 9 bases at J; junction bases unmatched: 6.

This chain connects TRBV20-1 to TRBJ2-2, with TRBD2 matching over 9 bases. V trimming: 3 bases; J trimming: 0 bases; junction bases outside the gene matches: 5. CDR3 length: 16 amino acids. Germline assignment: CDR1 DFQATT and CDR2 SNEGSKA (reference sequence). The CDR3 loop is CSARGLAFSNTGELFF. The CDR3 DNA is TGCAGTGCTAGGGGACTAGCTTTTTCGAACACCGGGGAGCTGTTTTTT.

This clonotype was observed at least ten times. At one end, the junction sequence differs from germline, possibly due to a read error. The chain carries TRBV5-1 and TRBJ2-3; no clear D gene. Per the germline V gene, CDR1 is SGHRS and CDR2 is YFSETQ. The CDR3 length is 12 residues. Here the CDR3 DNA reads TGTGCCAGCAGCTTAGTCACAGATACGCAGTATTTT. It specifies CASSLVTDTQYF.

This clonotype came up many times. V usage is TRBV20-1 and J usage is TRBJ2-6; no firm D call. Germline assignment: CDR1 DFQATT and CDR2 SNEGSKA (reference sequence). Trimming cost V 6 bases and J 1 base, with 16 bases left between them. The CDR3 length is 16 residues. CDR3 residues: CSATPWAPSGANVLTF. The CDR3 DNA reads as TGCAGTGCCACCCCGTGGGCTCCTTCTGGGGCCAACGTCCTGACTTTC.

The J gene is TRBJ1-4, the V gene TRBV20-1; D call uncertain. V lost 6 bases to trimming and J lost 1 base, with 12 bases between them. Germline CDR1 and CDR2: DFQATT and SNEGSKA (reference sequence). The CDR3 consists of 14 residues. The CDR3 coding sequence is TGCAGTGCCAGTACGGGAGGAACTAATGAAAAACTGTTTTTT. It translates to CSASTGGTNEKLFF.

The chain recombines TRBV2 with TRBJ2-3; TRBD2 matches at 11 bases. The CDR3 contains 19 residues. V shed 5 bases, J shed 6 bases, and the junction held 19 bases outside the gene matches. The germline V gene has CDR1 SNHLY and CDR2 FYNNEI. CDR3 DNA: TGTGCCAGCAGTACCACGGCCCACACTAGCGGGAGATTCCAGGATACGCAGTATTTT. It is translated as CASSTTAHTSGRFQDTQYF.